This T cell receptor beta chain was recorded in a study of blood T cell repertoires in COVID-19. About the study: Acute and convalescent COVID-19 samples came from the United States, Italy and Spain. PBMCs, B-cell-depleted T cells, or T cells provided the cDNA or gDNA that made up the material.

V was clipped by 3 bases and J by 8 bases, with 10 bases between them. CDR3 length: 13 amino acids. Original data processing: Amplified reference gene primers provided the basis for estimating nucleated cell counts. Measured with immunoSEQ multiplex PCR; TCRdb has only the in-frame clones, and not every one. D and trimming were read from the DNA, whereas the V and J calls and clone size are those reported in that table. The table includes about 56,000 clones, roughly nine tenths detected once. The sequencing input was peripheral blood. The clonotype was recovered from a human donor in a cohort sampled during active COVID-19. The V gene is TRBV12-3 or TRBV12-4, the J gene TRBJ1-4; D possibly corresponds to TRBD1 (6 bases). The CDR3 loop is CASSLGGGEKLFF. CDR3 DNA: TGTGCCAGCAGTTTGGGGGGGGGCGAAAAACTGTTTTTT.